This T cell receptor beta chain was identified during a study of cytomegalovirus exposure and HLA in healthy donors. The PCR made use of 60 Vbeta and 13 Jbeta primers. Here immunoSEQ multiplex PCR was the method, and the copy in TCRdb shows in-frame clones only, minus some. In the table there are about 190,000 clones, around 79% of which are singletons. The CDR3 sequence is 12 residues long. Germline trimming cut 3 bases from V and 6 bases from J; bases unmatched to any gene: 3. Germline values: CDR1 GTSNPN, CDR2 SVGIG (reference sequence). Specimen: PBMCs. The V and J genes are TRBV30 and TRBJ1-2; 8 nucleotides line up with TRBD1. The clonotype was recovered from a woman younger than 35 in good health and CMV-seronegative. CDR3 sequence (DNA): TGTGCCTGGAGCCCAGGGGGCCATGGCTACACCTTC. This gives the protein CAWSPGGHGYTF.